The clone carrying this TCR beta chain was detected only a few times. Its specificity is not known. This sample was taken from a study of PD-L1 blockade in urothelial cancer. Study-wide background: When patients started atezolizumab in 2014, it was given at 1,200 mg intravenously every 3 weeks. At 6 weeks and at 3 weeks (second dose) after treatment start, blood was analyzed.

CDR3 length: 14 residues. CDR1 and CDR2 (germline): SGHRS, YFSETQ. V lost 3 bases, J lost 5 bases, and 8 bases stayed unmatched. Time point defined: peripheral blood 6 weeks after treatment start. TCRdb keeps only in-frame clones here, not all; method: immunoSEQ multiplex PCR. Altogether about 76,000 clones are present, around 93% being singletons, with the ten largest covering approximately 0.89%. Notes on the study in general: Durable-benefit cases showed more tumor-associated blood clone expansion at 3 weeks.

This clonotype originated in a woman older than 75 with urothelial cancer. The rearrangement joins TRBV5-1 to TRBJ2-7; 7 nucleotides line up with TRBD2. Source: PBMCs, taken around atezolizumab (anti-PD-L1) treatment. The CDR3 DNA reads TGCGCCAGCAGCTCCGCGGCGGGAGATAACGAGCAGTACTTC. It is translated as CASSSAAGDNEQYF.